These 10 T cell receptor beta chains came from one sample sequenced in a study of blood T cell repertoires in COVID-19. Method: immunoSEQ multiplex PCR; TCRdb's copy keeps in-frame clones and lacks some. The table records 200,000 to 250,000 clones, almost 85% of them present only once. Sequencing used PBMCs or T cells enriched from blood (not recorded which). The origin of the receptors is a man in his forties or fifties who had recovered from COVID-19.

This clone has just one count. This chain uses TRBV5-1 with TRBJ2-2, with 10 bases identical to TRBD2. This CDR3 spans 16 amino acids. Unmatched junction bases numbered 11, after V lost 4 bases and J lost 8 bases. CDR1 is SGHRS, CDR2 YFSETQ, per germline. CDR3 DNA: TGCGCCAGCAGCCTCAGACTAGCGGGTACTCTTGGGGAGCTGTTTTTT. Encoded protein: CASSLRLAGTLGELFF.

The rearrangement links TRBV3-1 (or the pseudogene TRBV3-2) to TRBJ1-1; TRBD1 matches 7 bases. Germline CDR1 is LGHDT and CDR2 is YNNKEL (reference sequence). Losses at the gene ends were 5 bases for V and 4 bases for J; bases not matched to a gene: 10. CDR3 length equals 15 residues. In DNA, the CDR3 is TGTGCCAGCAGCACGCCGAATCAGGGGGGCACTGAAGCTTTCTTT. Its protein is CASSTPNQGGTEAFF.

The chain recombines TRBV28 with TRBJ1-5, with 10 bases that match TRBD1. The CDR3 contains 17 residues. Germline CDR1 MDHEN, CDR2 SYDVKM. V lost 7 bases, J lost 0 bases, and 9 bases stayed unmatched. CDR3 coding DNA: TGTGCCAGCAACGGGGACAGGGGATCCTATAGCAATCAGCCCCAGCATTTT. Translated, it gives CASNGDRGSYSNQPQHF.

This chain links TRBV2 with TRBJ2-7; the D is unclear. Per the germline V gene, CDR1 is SNHLY and CDR2 is FYNNEI. The CDR3 contains 13 residues. The V gene lost 7 bases and the J gene lost 4 bases, with 14 bases spanning the gap. The CDR3 DNA sequence: TGTGCCAGCAATAGGTATCTAGGATACGAGCAGTACTTC. Amino acids: CASNRYLGYEQYF.

As concerns this clone: Compared with germline, one end of the junction differs, possibly owing to a read error. The chain joins TRBV3-1 (or the pseudogene TRBV3-2) to TRBJ1-1; TRBD1 is a possible D gene (5 bases). Germline V lookup: CDR1 LGHDT, CDR2 YNNKEL (reference sequence). The CDR3 extends over 12 amino acids. CDR3 bases: TGTGCCAGCAGCCAAGATGGGGAGGGGCCCCTCTTT. Its translation is CASSQDGEGPLF.

Here the CDR3 reads CASSPRAGFLTEAFF. The CDR3, as DNA: TGTGCCAGCAGCCCCCGGGCAGGGTTCCTCACTGAAGCTTTCTTT. The gene calls are TRBV9 and TRBJ1-1; tentative D call: TRBD1 (5 bases). Germline V lookup: CDR1 SGDLS, CDR2 YYNGEE. The CDR3 contains 15 residues. V was cut by 4 bases and J by 4 bases, with 17 bases left in between. Combining the CDR3 with reference TRBV9 and TRBJ1-1 gives the whole variable domain DSGVTQTPKHLITATGQRVTLRCSPRSGDLSVYWYQQSLDQGLQFLIQYYNGEERAKGNILERFSAQQFPDLHSELNLSSLELGDSALYFCASSPRAGFLTEAFFGQGTRLTVV.

The rearrangement links TRBV5-1 to TRBJ2-3; D perhaps matches TRBD1 (6 bases). The CDR3 runs 14 residues. V was trimmed by 0 bases and J by 2 bases, leaving 7 bases between them. Germline-derived CDR1 and CDR2 are SGHRS and YFSETQ. The CDR3 DNA reads as TGCGCCAGCAGCTTGGGGGGGCACACAGATACGCAGTATTTT. Translating gives CASSLGGHTDTQYF.

The chain joins TRBV9 to TRBJ2-1; D gene ambiguous. In germline, CDR1 is SGDLS, CDR2 YYNGEE. V shed 1 base and J shed 5 bases, with 7 bases lying between them. The CDR3 has 13 amino acids. CDR3 nucleotide sequence: TGTGCCAGCAGCGTATCTCCCCACAATGAGCAGTTCTTC. It translates to CASSVSPHNEQFF.

The rearrangement joins TRBV28 to TRBJ2-2; maybe TRBD2 (6 bases). The germline V and J ends were trimmed by 2 bases and 0 bases, with 7 bases remaining between them. The CDR3 has 15 amino acids. Germline lookup yields CDR1 MDHEN and CDR2 SYDVKM. The DNA of the CDR3 is TGTGCCAGCAGTTTAGGCGGGGCGAACACCGGGGAGCTGTTTTTT. Translation gives CASSLGGANTGELFF.

This clone was picked up a small number of times. The chain uses TRBV7-2 and TRBJ1-1; no clear D. V lost 4 bases to trimming and J lost 1 base, with 10 bases between them. Germline V lookup: CDR1 SGHTA, CDR2 FQGNSA. The CDR3 totals 14 residues. CDR3 residues: CASSSSMRNTEAFF. CDR3 nucleotide sequence: TGTGCCAGCAGCTCCTCGATGAGGAACACTGAAGCTTTCTTT.